This entry features one T cell receptor (beta chain) sequence. The data belong to a study of shared clonotypes between healthy human individuals. Donors comprised only Caucasian adults living in Nashville, Tennessee. The method was immunoSEQ multiplex PCR; TCRdb's version includes in-frame clones alone and lacks a portion of them. The sample lists under 850,000 clones, around 77% occurring once. The CDR3 is 12 amino acids. Trimming shortened V by 4 bases and J by 8 bases, and 9 bases separated the two germline ends. CDR1 is SEHNR, CDR2 FQNEAQ, per germline (reference sequence). The chain has TRBV7-9 and TRBJ2-1; D gene ambiguous. This sequence originates from a young woman in good health. Sequencing used memory CD4+ T cells sorted from blood. This sample's subset: CD45RA-negative fraction. The CDR3 loop reads CASSSLVYEQFF. The CDR3 nucleotides read TGTGCCAGCAGCTCCTTAGTGTATGAGCAGTTCTTC.